The 24 T cell receptor beta chains below were found in one sample sequenced in a study of T cells in Graves' hyperthyroidism and ophthalmopathy (dated by TCRdb to between 2017 and 2020). The library relied on multiplex PCR. For sequencing, an Illumina HiSeq 2000 was employed. Amplification of TCR beta CDR3 regions was carried out from RNA transcripts. The TCR CDR3 was subjected to a first round of RT-PCR using the HTBI primer set and the Qiagen OneStep RT-PCR kit. TCRdb itself trimmed the public reads at Q25 with fastp, ran MiXCR and retained productive beta chains. Entries are consolidated by CDR3 protein sequence, retaining the most common genes and DNA. The sample table shows about 400,000 distinct CDR3 sequences, and about an eighth are seen once. 25% to 30% of the sample rests with the top ten. The sequenced sample consisted of blood. All receptors derive from a man over 45 with Graves' ophthalmopathy.

The chain links TRBV5-1 to TRBJ1-3; a possible D gene is TRBD1 (6 bases). V lost 0 bases, J lost 7 bases, and 14 bases lay in between. CDR3 size: 15 residues. Germline assignment: CDR1 SGHRS and CDR2 YFSETQ. The CDR3 nucleotides are TGCGCCAGCAGCTTGGCCCCAAGGACAGTCAACACCATATATTTT. It specifies CASSLAPRTVNTIYF.

This clonotype was seen at least ten times. The chain joins TRBV7-2 to TRBJ2-7; D is unclear. V lost 0 bases to trimming and J lost 2 bases, with 5 bases between them. The CDR3 runs 13 residues. CDR1 and CDR2 from the germline V gene are SGHTA and FQGNSA. Here the CDR3 DNA reads TGTGCCAGCAGCTTAGCTCTAGCCTACGAGCAGTACTTC. It specifies CASSLALAYEQYF.

This clonotype was found many times. The V and J genes are TRBV20-1 and TRBJ2-7, with 8 bases lining up with TRBD2. The germline gives CDR1 DFQATT, CDR2 SNEGSKA (reference sequence). The CDR3 extends over 16 amino acids. V shed 3 bases and J 2 bases; nucleotides not matched to a gene: 12. The CDR3 DNA is TGCAGTGCTAGGGATACACTACTAGCGGCACCCTACGAGCAGTACTTC. Protein: CSARDTLLAAPYEQYF.

The J gene is TRBJ1-4, the V gene TRBV6-2 or TRBV6-3, with D perhaps matching TRBD1 (6 bases). CDR1 is MNHEY, CDR2 SVGEGT, per germline. Trimming pared 6 bases from V and 8 bases from J, leaving 19 bases between. CDR3 size: 15 residues. The DNA for the CDR3 is TGTGCCAGCAGCCCCACGGGGGGGGCCGGGGAAAAACTGTTTTTT. This sequence encodes CASSPTGGAGEKLFF.

This clonotype was detected ten times or more. The J gene is TRBJ2-1, the V gene TRBV30, with D maybe TRBD2 (6 bases). V dropped 3 bases and J dropped 0 bases, with 12 bases sitting between them. The CDR3 sequence is 15 residues long. CDR1 is GTSNPN and CDR2 is SVGIG in the germline V gene (reference sequence). This CDR3 is CAWSRGTNSYNEQFF. DNA for the CDR3: TGTGCCTGGAGCCGCGGGACCAACTCCTACAATGAGCAGTTCTTC.

This clonotype was counted at least ten times. The V and J genes are TRBV30 and TRBJ1-3, with a tentative D call TRBD1 (5 bases). CDR3 length: 15 residues. CDR1 and CDR2 from the germline V gene are GTSNPN and SVGIG (reference sequence). V shed 5 bases and J shed 0 bases, with 14 bases lying between them. In nucleotides, the CDR3 is TGTGCCTGGTTTCACAGGCCCGACTCTGGAAACACCATATATTTT. Its protein is CAWFHRPDSGNTIYF.

This clonotype was seen many times. The V call is TRBV12-5, the J call TRBJ1-1; 12 nucleotides line up with TRBD1. Germline values: CDR1 LGHNT, CDR2 FRNRAP. V gave up 0 bases and J gave up 0 bases; unmatched junction bases: 2. This CDR3 is 17 amino acids long. The CDR3 loop is CASGLVGTGGLNTEAFF. The CDR3 region has the DNA TGTGCTAGTGGTTTGGTCGGGACAGGGGGCCTGAACACTGAAGCTTTCTTT. Supplemented by reference TRBV12-5 and TRBJ1-1, the full variable domain reads DARVTQTPRHKVTEMGQEVTMRCQPILGHNTVFWYRQTMMQGLELLAYFRNRAPLDDSGMPKDRFSAEMPDATLATLKIQPSEPRDSAVYFCASGLVGTGGLNTEAFFGQGTRLTVV.

This clonotype was seen many times. This chain joins TRBV29-1 and TRBJ2-7; the match to TRBD2 covers 7 bases. Germline V lookup: CDR1 SQVTM, CDR2 ANQGSEA. The length of the CDR3 is 16 residues. V trimming: 3 bases; J trimming: 5 bases; junction bases outside the gene matches: 16. Written as DNA, the CDR3 is TGCAGCGTTGATAGTATGGGGGGGAGCTCTGGGAACGAGCAGTACTTC. Translating gives CSVDSMGGSSGNEQYF.

This clonotype came up many times. V is TRBV11-2 and J is TRBJ2-7; no definite D call. The CDR3 spans 12 residues. Germline CDR1 reads SGHAT; CDR2 reads FQNNGV. Between the trimmed V and J ends, which lost 3 bases and 5 bases, there was a span of 8 bases. CDR3 protein: CASSFSVDEQYF. The CDR3 coding sequence is TGTGCCAGCAGCTTCTCGGTCGACGAGCAGTACTTC.

Ten or more counts support this clonotype. The chain is built from TRBV20-1 and TRBJ2-1; 9 nucleotides match TRBD2. V trimming: 3 bases; J trimming: 4 bases; junction bases outside the gene matches: 7. The CDR3 has 15 amino acids. Germline CDR1 reads DFQATT; CDR2 reads SNEGSKA (reference sequence). CDR3 sequence (DNA): TGCAGTGCTAGTAGTGCTAGCGGGAAATACAATGAGCAGTTCTTC. Translation: CSASSASGKYNEQFF.

The table lists this clonotype with many counts. The rearrangement uses TRBV3-1 and TRBJ1-6; TRBD1 might be the D (6 bases). The CDR3 sequence is 15 residues long. Looked up from germline, CDR1 is LGHDT and CDR2 is YNNKEL (reference sequence). V was cut by 1 base and J by 6 bases, with 10 bases left in between. This CDR3 reads CASSQGGGRNSPLHF. In DNA form, the CDR3 reads TGTGCCAGCAGCCAAGGGGGGGGGCGTAATTCACCCCTCCACTTT. Variable domain in full (rest from reference TRBV3-1 and TRBJ1-6): DTAVSQTPKYLVTQMGNDKSIKCEQNLGHDTMYWYKQDSKKFLKIMFSYNNKELIINETVPNRFSPKSPDKAHLNLHINSLELGDSAVYFCASSQGGGRNSPLHFGNGTRLTVT.

This clonotype was recorded many times. The chain uses TRBV2 and TRBJ2-7, with no clear D. This CDR3 is built from 11 residues. V was cut by 8 bases and J by 3 bases, with 8 bases left in between. Germline V gene lookup returns CDR1 SNHLY and CDR2 FYNNEI. CDR3 region: CASQIIYEQYF. The DNA of the CDR3 is TGTGCCAGCCAGATTATCTACGAGCAGTACTTC.

In the case of this clonotype: A much more abundant neighbour one base away suggests this may be a read error. The J gene is TRBJ2-5, the V gene TRBV11-3, with a weak D call TRBD2 (6 bases). The CDR3 covers 12 residues. Germline CDR1 is SGHNT and CDR2 is YENEEA. The CDR3 loop is CTSSSGTPGTYF. The CDR3 region has the DNA TGTACCAGCAGCTCCGGGACTCCGGGAACGTACTTC.

The sample holds many counts of this clonotype. The chain combines TRBV18 with TRBJ2-7; D may be TRBD1 (8 bases). V dropped 6 bases and J dropped 1 base, with 22 bases sitting between them. CDR3 length: 17 amino acids. The germline V gene has CDR1 KGHSH and CDR2 LQKENI. As DNA, the CDR3 is TGTGCCAGCTCTATCACAGGGGGGGGGACAGATTCCTACGAGCAGTACTTC. It translates to CASSITGGGTDSYEQYF.

This clonotype was found many times. This sequence joins TRBV2 and TRBJ1-5; weak D call: TRBD1 (6 bases). The CDR3 runs 15 residues. Germline V gives CDR1 SNHLY, CDR2 FYNNEI. V lost 5 bases and J lost 6, with 17 bases in between. The CDR3: CASSSTQGLSQPQHF. The DNA of the CDR3 is TGTGCCAGCAGTTCAACCCAGGGGTTGAGTCAGCCCCAGCATTTT.

The chain links TRBV15 to TRBJ2-7; 8 bases agree with TRBD2. CDR1 LNHNV and CDR2 YYDKDF come from the germline V gene (reference sequence). V gave up 2 bases and J gave up 4 bases; unmatched junction bases: 4. CDR3 length: 14 residues. DNA for the CDR3: TGTGCCACCAGCAGAACAGCGGGAGAATACGAGCAGTACTTC. This sequence encodes CATSRTAGEYEQYF.

There are a few counts of this clonotype. This may stem from a read error, because a much larger clone lies one nucleotide away. The chain joins TRBV11-2 to TRBJ2-7; D is possibly TRBD1 or TRBD2 (6 bases each). The CDR3 is 14 amino acids. The germline V gene has CDR1 SGHAT and CDR2 FQNNGV. CDR3 coding DNA: TGTGCCAGCAGCTTAGTGAGGGGGGCGACCGAGCCGTACTTC. It translates to CASSLVRGATEPYF.

The CDR3 spells CASSLGGGSQETQYF. CDR3 coding DNA: TGTGCCAGCAGCTTGGGAGGGGGAAGTCAAGAGACCCAGTACTTC. The chain employs TRBV5-4 and TRBJ2-5, with D maybe TRBD1 (6 bases). CDR3 length equals 15 residues. The V gene lost 0 bases and the J gene lost 2 bases, with 11 bases spanning the gap. Germline-derived CDR1 and CDR2 are SGHNT and YYREEE (reference sequence).

This clonotype occurred many times. The chain employs TRBV24-1 and TRBJ2-2; 8 bases agree with TRBD2. From germline, CDR1 is KGHDR and CDR2 SFDVKD. The CDR3 contains 17 residues. V shed 0 bases and J 7 bases; nucleotides not matched to a gene: 9. The CDR3 is CATSDLRGRNNGGELFF. The CDR3 DNA sequence: TGTGCCACCAGTGATTTGCGCGGGAGGAACAATGGCGGGGAGCTGTTTTTT.

In its sample, this clonotype was seen many times. The J gene is TRBJ2-2, the V gene TRBV7-2; the D call may be TRBD1 or TRBD2 (5 bases each). This CDR3 has 17 amino acids. Germline lookup yields CDR1 SGHTA and CDR2 FQGNSA. Trimming cost V 8 bases and J 4 bases, with 23 bases left between them. CDR3 protein: CASGSGTFGAFTGELFF. As DNA, the CDR3 is TGTGCCAGCGGGTCCGGGACGTTTGGGGCGTTCACCGGGGAGCTGTTTTTT.

This clonotype was detected ten times or more. The chain links TRBV12-3 or TRBV12-4 to TRBJ2-3; TRBD1 matches at 7 bases. The CDR3 is 14 amino acids. Trimming took 5 bases from V and 3 from J; bases not matched to a gene: 5. CDR3 residues: CASSRQGDTDTQYF. Here the CDR3 DNA reads TGTGCCAGCAGTCGTCAGGGGGATACAGATACGCAGTATTTT.

The gene calls are TRBV6-1 and TRBJ1-2; D perhaps matches TRBD1 (6 bases). The CDR3 contains 13 residues. Germline-derived CDR1 and CDR2 are MNHNS and SASEGT. V lost 6 bases and J lost 8, with 16 bases in between. The CDR3 DNA follows: TGTGCCAGCAGGGAAACAGGGTCGGGAGGCTACACCTTC. As protein: CASRETGSGGYTF.

This clonotype has a count of ten or more. The chain carries TRBV7-6 and TRBJ2-3; 8 bases map to TRBD2. V shed 8 bases and J 4 bases; nucleotides not matched to a gene: 5. The germline CDR1 and CDR2 sequences are SGHVS and FNYEAQ. The CDR3 runs 13 residues. The CDR3, as DNA: TGTGCCAGCGTCGCGGGAGGAGCAGATACGCAGTATTTT. This encodes CASVAGGADTQYF.

There are a few counts of this clonotype. This chain uses TRBV6-1 with TRBJ1-5; 7 nucleotides agree with TRBD1. The CDR3 extends over 15 amino acids. The germline gives CDR1 MNHNS, CDR2 SASEGT. J lost 6 bases, V lost 6 bases, and 11 bases had no gene match. This chain's CDR3 is CASRPTGEGFQPQHF. DNA for the CDR3: TGTGCCAGCAGACCCACAGGGGAAGGGTTTCAGCCCCAGCATTTT.